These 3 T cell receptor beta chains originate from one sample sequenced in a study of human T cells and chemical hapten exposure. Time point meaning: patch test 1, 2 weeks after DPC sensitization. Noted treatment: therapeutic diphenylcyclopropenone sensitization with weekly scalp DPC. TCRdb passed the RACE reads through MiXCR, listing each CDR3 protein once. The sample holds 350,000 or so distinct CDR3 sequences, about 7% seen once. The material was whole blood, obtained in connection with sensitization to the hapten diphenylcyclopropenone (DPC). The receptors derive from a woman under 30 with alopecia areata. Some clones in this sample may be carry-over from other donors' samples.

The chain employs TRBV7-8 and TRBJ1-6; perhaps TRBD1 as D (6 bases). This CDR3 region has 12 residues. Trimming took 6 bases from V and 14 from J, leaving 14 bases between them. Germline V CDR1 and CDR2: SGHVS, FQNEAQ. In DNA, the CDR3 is TGTGCCAGCAGTTATACAGGGCGTACCCTCCACTTT. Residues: CASSYTGRTLHF.

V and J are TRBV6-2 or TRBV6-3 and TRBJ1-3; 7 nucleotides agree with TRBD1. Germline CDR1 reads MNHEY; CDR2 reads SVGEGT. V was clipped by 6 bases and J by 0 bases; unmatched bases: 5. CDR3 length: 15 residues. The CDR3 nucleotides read TGTGCCAGCAGCCGGGACAGCCTCTCTGGAAACACCATATATTTT. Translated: CASSRDSLSGNTIYF.

CDR3 sequence: CASSPLSTGQGYTF. The CDR3 nucleotides read TGCGCCAGCTCCCCCCTGTCGACAGGGCAAGGCTACACCTTC. The V and J genes are TRBV5-1 and TRBJ1-2, with TRBD1 matching over 7 bases. Germline-derived CDR1 and CDR2 are SGHRS and YFSETQ. CDR3 size: 14 residues. V shed 7 bases and J 8 bases; nucleotides not matched to a gene: 14. The full variable domain, rest sourced from reference TRBV5-1 and TRBJ1-2, is KAGVTQTPRYLIKTRGQQVTLSCSPISGHRSVSWYQQTPGQGLQFLFEYFSETQRNKGNFPGRFSGRQFSNSRSEMNVSTLELGDSALYLCASSPLSTGQGYTFGSGTRLTVV.